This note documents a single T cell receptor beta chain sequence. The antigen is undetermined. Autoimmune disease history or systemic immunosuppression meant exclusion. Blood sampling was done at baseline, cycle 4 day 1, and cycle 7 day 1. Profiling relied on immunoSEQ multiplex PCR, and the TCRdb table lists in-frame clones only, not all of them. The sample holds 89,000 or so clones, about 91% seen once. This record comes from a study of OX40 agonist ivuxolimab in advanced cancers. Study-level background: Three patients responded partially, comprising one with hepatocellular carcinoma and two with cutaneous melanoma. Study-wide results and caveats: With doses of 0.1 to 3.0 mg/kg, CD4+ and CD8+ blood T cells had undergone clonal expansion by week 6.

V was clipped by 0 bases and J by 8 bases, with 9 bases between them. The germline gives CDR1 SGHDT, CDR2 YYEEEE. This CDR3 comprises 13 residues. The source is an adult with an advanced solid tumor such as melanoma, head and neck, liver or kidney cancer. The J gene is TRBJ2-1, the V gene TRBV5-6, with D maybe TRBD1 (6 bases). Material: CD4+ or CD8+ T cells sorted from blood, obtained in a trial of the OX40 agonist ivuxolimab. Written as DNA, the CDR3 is TGTGCCAGCAGCTTGGACAGGGCCTATGAGCAGTTCTTC. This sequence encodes CASSLDRAYEQFF.